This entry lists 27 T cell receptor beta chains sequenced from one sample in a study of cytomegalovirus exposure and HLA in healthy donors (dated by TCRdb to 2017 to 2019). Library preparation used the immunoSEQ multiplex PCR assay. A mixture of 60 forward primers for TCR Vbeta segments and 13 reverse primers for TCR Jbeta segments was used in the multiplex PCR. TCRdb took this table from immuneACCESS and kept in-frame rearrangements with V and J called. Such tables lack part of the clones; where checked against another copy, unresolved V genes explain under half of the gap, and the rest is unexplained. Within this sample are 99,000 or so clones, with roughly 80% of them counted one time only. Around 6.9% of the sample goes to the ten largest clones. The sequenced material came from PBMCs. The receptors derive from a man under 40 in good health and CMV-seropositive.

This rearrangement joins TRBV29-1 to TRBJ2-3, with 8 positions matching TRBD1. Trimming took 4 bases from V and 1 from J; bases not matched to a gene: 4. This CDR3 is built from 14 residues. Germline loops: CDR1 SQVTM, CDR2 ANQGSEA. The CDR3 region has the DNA TGCAGCGTTGCGACAGGGGCGGGCACAGATACGCAGTATTTT. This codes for CSVATGAGTDTQYF.

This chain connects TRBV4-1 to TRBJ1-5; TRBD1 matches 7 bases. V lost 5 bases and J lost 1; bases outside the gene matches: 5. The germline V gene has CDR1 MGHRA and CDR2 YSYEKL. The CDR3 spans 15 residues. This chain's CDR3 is CASSAQGVSNQPQHF. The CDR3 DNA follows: TGCGCCAGCAGCGCTCAGGGGGTAAGCAATCAGCCCCAGCATTTT.

This chain's CDR3 is CAISESIGEKGDTEAFF. DNA of the CDR3: TGTGCCATCAGTGAGTCGATTGGGGAGAAGGGCGACACTGAAGCTTTCTTT. The chain links TRBV10-3 to TRBJ1-1; the D is unclear. The CDR3 totals 17 residues. The V end was cut by 0 bases, the J end by 3 bases, with 17 bases between. Germline V lookup: CDR1 ENHRY, CDR2 SYGVKD.

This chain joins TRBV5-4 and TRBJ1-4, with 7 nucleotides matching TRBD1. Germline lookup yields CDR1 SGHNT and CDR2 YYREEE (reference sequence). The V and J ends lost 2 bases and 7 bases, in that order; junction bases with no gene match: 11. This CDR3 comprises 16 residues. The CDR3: CASSFTLTGSSEKLFF. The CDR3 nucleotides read TGTGCCAGCAGCTTTACGCTGACAGGGTCGTCTGAAAAACTGTTTTTT.

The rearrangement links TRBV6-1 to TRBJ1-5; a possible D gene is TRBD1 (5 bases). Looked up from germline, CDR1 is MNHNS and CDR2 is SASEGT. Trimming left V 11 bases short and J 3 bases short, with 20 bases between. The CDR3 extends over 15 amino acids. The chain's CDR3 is CAADMWGDLNQPQHF. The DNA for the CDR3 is TGTGCCGCCGACATGTGGGGGGACCTCAATCAGCCCCAGCATTTT.

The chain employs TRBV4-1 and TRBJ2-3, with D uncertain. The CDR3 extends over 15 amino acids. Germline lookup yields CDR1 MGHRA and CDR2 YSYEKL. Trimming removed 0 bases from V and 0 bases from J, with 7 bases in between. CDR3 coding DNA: TGCGCCAGCAGCCAAGACACCTACAGCACAGATACGCAGTATTTT. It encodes CASSQDTYSTDTQYF.

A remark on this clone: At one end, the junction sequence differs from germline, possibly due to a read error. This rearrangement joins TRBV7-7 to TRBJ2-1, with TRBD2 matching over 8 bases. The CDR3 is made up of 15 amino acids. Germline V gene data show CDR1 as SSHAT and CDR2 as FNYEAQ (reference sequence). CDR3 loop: CASSSDSGEYNEQFF. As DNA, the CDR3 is TGTGCTAGCAGCTCAGATAGCGGGGAGTACAATGAGCAGTTCTTC.

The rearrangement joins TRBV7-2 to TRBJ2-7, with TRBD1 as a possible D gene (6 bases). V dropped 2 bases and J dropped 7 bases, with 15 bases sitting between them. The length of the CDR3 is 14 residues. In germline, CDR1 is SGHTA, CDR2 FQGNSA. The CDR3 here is CASSLLTGFREQYF. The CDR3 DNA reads TGTGCCAGCAGCTTATTAACAGGGTTCCGGGAGCAGTACTTC.

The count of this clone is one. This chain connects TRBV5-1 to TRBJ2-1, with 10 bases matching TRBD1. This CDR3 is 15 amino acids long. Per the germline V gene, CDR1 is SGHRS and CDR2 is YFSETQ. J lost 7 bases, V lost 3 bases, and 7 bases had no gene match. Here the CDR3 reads CASSSIRDRGNEQFF. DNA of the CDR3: TGCGCCAGCAGCTCGATTCGGGACAGGGGAAATGAGCAGTTCTTC. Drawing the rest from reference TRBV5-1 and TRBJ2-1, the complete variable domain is KAGVTQTPRYLIKTRGQQVTLSCSPISGHRSVSWYQQTPGQGLQFLFEYFSETQRNKGNFPGRFSGRQFSNSRSEMNVSTLELGDSALYLCASSSIRDRGNEQFFGPGTRLTVL.

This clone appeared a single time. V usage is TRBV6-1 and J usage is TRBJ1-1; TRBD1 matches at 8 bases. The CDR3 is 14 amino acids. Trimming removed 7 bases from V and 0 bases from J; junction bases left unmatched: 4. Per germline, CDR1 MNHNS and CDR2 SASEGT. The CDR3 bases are TGTGCCAGCACCCTGACAGGGGTGAACACTGAAGCTTTCTTT. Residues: CASTLTGVNTEAFF.

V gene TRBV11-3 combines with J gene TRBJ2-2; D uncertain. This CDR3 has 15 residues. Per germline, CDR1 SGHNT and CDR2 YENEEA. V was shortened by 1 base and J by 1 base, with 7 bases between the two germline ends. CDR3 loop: CASSLGRLNTGELFF. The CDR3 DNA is TGTGCCAGCAGCTTAGGGCGGTTGAACACCGGGGAGCTGTTTTTT.

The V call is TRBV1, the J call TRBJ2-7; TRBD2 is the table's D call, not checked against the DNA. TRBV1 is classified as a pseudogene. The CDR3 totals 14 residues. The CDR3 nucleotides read TGCACCAGCAGCCATGGCAGCGGGAGAGACGAGCAGTACTTC. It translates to CTSSHGSGRDEQYF.

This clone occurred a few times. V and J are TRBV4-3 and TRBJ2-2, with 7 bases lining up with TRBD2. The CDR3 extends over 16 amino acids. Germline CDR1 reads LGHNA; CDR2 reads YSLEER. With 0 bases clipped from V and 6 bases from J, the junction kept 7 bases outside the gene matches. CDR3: CASSQDQGLNPGELFF. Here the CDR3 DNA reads TGCGCCAGCAGCCAAGATCAGGGACTAAACCCCGGGGAGCTGTTTTTT.

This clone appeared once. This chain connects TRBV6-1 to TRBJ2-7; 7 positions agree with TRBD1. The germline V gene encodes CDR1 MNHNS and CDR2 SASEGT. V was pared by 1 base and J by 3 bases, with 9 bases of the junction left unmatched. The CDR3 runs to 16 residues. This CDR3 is CASSEGARTGNYEQYF. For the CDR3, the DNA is TGTGCCAGCAGTGAAGGGGCGCGGACAGGTAACTACGAGCAGTACTTC.

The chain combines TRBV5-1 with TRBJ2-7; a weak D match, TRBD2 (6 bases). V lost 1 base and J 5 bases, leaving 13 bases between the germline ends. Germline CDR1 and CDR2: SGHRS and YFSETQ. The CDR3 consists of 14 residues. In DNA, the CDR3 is TGCGCCAGCAGCTTGAAGACTACGGGGGACGAGCAGTACTTC. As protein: CASSLKTTGDEQYF.

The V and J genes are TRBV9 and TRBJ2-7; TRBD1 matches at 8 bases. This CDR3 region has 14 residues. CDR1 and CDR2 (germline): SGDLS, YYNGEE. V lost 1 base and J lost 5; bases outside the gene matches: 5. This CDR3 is CASSVFDRGNEQYF. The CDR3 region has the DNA TGTGCCAGCAGCGTATTCGACAGGGGAAACGAGCAGTACTTC.

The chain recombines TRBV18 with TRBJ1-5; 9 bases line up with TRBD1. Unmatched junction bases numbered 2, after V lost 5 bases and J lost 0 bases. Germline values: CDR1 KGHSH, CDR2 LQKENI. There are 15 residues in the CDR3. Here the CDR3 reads CASSWGQGSNQPQHF. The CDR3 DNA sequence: TGTGCCAGCTCATGGGGACAGGGTAGCAATCAGCCCCAGCATTTT.

CDR3 protein: CASTQSNSQETQYF. As DNA, the CDR3 is TGTGCCAGCACACAGAGTAACAGCCAAGAGACCCAGTACTTC. The chain links TRBV14 to TRBJ2-5; unclear D gene. CDR1 SGHDN and CDR2 FVKESK come from the germline V gene. The CDR3 has 14 amino acids. The V gene lost 7 bases and the J gene lost 1 base, with 13 bases spanning the gap.

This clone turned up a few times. CDR3: CASTLGGSNTEAFF. CDR3 nucleotides: TGTGCCAGCACCCTGGGGGGGTCGAACACTGAAGCTTTCTTT. The chain uses TRBV5-8 and TRBJ1-1; possible D gene TRBD1, 5 bases. Germline CDR1 reads SGHTS; CDR2 reads YDEGEE. V shed 6 bases and J shed 1 base, with 13 bases lying between them. This CDR3 comprises 14 residues.

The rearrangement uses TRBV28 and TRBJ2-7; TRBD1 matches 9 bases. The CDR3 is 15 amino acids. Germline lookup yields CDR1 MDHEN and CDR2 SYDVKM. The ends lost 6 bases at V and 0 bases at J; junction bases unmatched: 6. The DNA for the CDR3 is TGTGCCAGCAGCCTGACAGGGGGACACTCCTACGAGCAGTACTTC. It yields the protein CASSLTGGHSYEQYF. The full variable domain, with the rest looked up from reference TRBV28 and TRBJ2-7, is DVKVTQSSRYLVKRTGEKVFLECVQDMDHENMFWYRQDPGLGLRLIYFSYDVKMKEKGDIPEGYSVSREKKERFSLILESASTNQTSMYLCASSLTGGHSYEQYFGPGTRLTVT.

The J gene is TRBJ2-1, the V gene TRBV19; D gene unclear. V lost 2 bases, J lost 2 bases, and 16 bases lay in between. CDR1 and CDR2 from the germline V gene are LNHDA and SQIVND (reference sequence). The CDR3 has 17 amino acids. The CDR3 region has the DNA TGTGCCAGTAGTATATTCGGTGGCGCGAGGACCTACAATGAGCAGTTCTTC. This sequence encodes CASSIFGGARTYNEQFF.

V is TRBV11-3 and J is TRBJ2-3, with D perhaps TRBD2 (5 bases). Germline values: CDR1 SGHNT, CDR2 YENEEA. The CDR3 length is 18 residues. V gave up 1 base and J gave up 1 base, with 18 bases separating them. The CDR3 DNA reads TGTGCCAGCAGCTTAGGGGTATACGGGGTCGGGGGCACAGATACGCAGTATTTT. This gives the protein CASSLGVYGVGGTDTQYF.

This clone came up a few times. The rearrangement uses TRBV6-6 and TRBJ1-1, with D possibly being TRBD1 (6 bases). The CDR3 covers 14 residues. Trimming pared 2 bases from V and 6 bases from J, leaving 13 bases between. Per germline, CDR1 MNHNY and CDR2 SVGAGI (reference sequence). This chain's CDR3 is CASSYDRSRPEAFF. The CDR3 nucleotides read TGTGCCAGCAGTTACGACAGGAGCAGACCTGAAGCTTTCTTT.

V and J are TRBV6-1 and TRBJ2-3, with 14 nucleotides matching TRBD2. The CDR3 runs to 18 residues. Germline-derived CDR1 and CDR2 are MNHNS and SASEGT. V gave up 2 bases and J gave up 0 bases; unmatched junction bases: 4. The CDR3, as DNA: TGTGCCAGCAGTGAATGGACTAGCGGGGGGCCTAGCACAGATACGCAGTATTTT. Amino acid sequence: CASSEWTSGGPSTDTQYF.

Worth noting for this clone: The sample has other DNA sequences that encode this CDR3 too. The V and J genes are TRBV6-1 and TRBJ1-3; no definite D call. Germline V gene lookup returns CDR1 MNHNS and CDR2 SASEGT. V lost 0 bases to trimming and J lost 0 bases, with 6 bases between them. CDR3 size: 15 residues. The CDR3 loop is CASSEAGSSGNTIYF. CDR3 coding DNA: TGTGCCAGCAGTGAAGCTGGCAGCTCTGGAAACACCATATATTTT.

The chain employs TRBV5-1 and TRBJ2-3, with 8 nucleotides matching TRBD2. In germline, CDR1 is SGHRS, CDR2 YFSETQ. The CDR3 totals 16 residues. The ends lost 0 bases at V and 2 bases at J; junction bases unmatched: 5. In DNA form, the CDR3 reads TGCGCCAGCAGCTTGGGGTCTAGCGGGCTCACAGATACGCAGTATTTT. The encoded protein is CASSLGSSGLTDTQYF.

As DNA, the CDR3 is TGTGCCAGCAGCGCAACCACATCGAACACTGAAGCTTTCTTT. Protein sequence: CASSATTSNTEAFF. V is TRBV6-1 and J is TRBJ1-1; no definite D call. The length of the CDR3 is 14 residues. From germline, CDR1 is MNHNS and CDR2 SASEGT. Trimming left V 6 bases short and J 1 base short, with 12 bases between.